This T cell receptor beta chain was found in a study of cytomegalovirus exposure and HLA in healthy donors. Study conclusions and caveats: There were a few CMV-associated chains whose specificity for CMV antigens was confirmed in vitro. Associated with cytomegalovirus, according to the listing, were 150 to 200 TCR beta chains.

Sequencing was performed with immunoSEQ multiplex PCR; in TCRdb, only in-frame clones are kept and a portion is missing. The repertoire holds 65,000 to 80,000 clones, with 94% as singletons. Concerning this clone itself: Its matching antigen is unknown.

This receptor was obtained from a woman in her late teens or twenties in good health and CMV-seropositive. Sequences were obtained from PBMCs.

The CDR3 sequence is CASSLRTGEVGGYTF. The CDR3 nucleotides are TGTGCCAGTAGTCTCAGGACAGGGGAGGTTGGTGGCTACACCTTC. The chain joins TRBV19 to TRBJ1-2, with 9 nucleotides matching TRBD1. CDR1 and CDR2 from the germline V gene are LNHDA and SQIVND (reference sequence). The CDR3 totals 15 residues. The ends lost 5 bases at V and 7 bases at J; junction bases unmatched: 11.